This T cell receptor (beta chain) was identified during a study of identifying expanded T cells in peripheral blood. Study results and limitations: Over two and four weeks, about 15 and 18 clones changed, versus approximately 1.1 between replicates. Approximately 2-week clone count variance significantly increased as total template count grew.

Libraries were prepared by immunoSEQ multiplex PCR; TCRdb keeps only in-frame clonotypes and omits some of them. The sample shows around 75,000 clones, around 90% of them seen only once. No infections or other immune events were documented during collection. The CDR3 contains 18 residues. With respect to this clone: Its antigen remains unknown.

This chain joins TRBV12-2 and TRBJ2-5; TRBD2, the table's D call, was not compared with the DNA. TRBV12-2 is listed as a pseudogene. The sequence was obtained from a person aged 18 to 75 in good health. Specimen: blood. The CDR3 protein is CASRLGSGGQLEIETQYF. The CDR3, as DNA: TGTGCAAGTCGCTTAGGCAGCGGGGGACAGTTAGAGATAGAGACCCAGTACTTC.